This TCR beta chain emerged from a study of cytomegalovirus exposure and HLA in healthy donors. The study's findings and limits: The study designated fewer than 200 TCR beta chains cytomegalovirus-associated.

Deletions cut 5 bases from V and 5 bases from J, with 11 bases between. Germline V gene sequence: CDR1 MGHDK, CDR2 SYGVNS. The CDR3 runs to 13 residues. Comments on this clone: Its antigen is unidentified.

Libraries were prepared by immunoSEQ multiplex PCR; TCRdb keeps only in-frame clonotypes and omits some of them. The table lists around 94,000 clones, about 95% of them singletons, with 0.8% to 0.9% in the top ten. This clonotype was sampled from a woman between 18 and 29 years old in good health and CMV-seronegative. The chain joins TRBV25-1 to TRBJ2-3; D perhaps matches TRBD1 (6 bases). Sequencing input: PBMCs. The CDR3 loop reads CASSTLQGDTQYF. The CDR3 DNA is TGTGCCAGCAGTACCTTACAGGGAGATACGCAGTATTTT. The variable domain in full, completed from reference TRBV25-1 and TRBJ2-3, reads EADIYQTPRYLVIGTGKKITLECSQTMGHDKMYWYQQDPGMELHLIHYSYGVNSTEKGDLSSESTVSRIRTEHFPLTLESARPSHTSQYLCASSTLQGDTQYFGPGTRLTVL.